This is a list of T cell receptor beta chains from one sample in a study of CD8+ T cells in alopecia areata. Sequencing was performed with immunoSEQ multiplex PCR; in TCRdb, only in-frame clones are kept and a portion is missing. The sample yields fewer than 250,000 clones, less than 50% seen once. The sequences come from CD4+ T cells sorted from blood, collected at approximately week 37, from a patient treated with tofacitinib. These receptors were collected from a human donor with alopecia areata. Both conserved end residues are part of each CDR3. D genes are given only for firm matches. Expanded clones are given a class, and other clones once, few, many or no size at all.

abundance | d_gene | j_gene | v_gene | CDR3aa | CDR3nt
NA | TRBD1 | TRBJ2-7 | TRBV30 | CAWVGGQAPYEQYF | TGTGCCTGGGTGGGGGGACAGGCCCCCTACGAGCAGTACTTC
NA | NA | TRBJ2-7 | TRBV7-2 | CASSLEKTNEQYF | TGTGCCAGCAGCCTAGAGAAAACTAACGAGCAGTACTTC
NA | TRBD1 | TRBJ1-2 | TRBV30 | CAWSSDRAGYTF | TGTGCCTGGAGCTCAGACAGGGCTGGCTACACCTTC
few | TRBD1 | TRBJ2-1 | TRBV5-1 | CASSVDRLSYNEQFF | TGCGCCAGCAGTGTGGACAGGCTCTCCTACAATGAGCAGTTCTTC
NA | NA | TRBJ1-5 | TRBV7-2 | CASSSGVDQPQHF | TGTGCCAGCAGCTCTGGGGTGGATCAGCCCCAGCATTTT
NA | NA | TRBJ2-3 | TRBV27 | CARGKSSTDTQYF | TGTGCCAGGGGTAAAAGCAGCACAGATACGCAGTATTTT
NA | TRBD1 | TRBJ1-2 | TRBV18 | CASSPTSGQGVYGYTF | TGTGCCAGCTCACCAACCTCGGGACAGGGGGTTTATGGCTACACCTTC
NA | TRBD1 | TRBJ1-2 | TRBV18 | CASSSGQGMKDGYTF | TGTGCCAGCTCATCGGGACAGGGAATGAAGGATGGCTACACCTTC
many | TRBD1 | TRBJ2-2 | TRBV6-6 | CATNPGQGVNGELFF | TGTGCCACGAACCCGGGACAGGGGGTAAACGGGGAGCTGTTTTTT
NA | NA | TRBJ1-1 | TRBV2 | CASSEASRGNTEAFF | TGTGCCAGCAGTGAAGCCAGCCGAGGGAACACTGAAGCTTTCTTT
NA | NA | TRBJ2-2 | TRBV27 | CASTQSGNTGELFF | TGTGCCAGCACCCAGTCCGGAAACACCGGGGAGCTGTTTTTT
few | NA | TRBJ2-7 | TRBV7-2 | CASSFQRGKNEQYF | TGTGCCAGCAGCTTCCAAAGAGGGAAGAACGAGCAGTACTTC
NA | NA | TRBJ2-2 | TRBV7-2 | CASSLDLGSLTGELFF | TGTGCCAGCAGCTTAGACTTGGGCAGCCTGACCGGGGAGCTGTTTTTT
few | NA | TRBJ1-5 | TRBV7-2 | CASSEWGAWQPQHF | TGTGCCAGCAGCGAGTGGGGAGCGTGGCAGCCCCAGCATTTT
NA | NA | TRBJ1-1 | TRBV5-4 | CASSLDHMNTEAFF | TGTGCCAGCAGCTTGGACCACATGAACACTGAAGCTTTCTTT
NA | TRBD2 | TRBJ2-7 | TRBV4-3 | CASSLGLAGVTSYEQYF | TGCGCCAGCAGCCTCGGACTAGCGGGAGTTACCTCCTACGAGCAGTACTTC
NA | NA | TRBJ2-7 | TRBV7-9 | CASSLAGALSYEQYF | TGTGCCAGCAGCTTAGCGGGTGCCCTCTCCTACGAGCAGTACTTC
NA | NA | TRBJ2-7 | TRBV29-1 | CSVELAYEQYF | TGCAGCGTTGAACTAGCGTACGAGCAGTACTTC
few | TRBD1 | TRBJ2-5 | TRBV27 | CASSPRTGGFETQYF | TGTGCCAGCAGTCCCCGGACAGGGGGCTTCGAGACCCAGTACTTC
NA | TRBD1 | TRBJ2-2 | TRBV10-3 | CAIGTGGNTGELFF | TGTGCCATTGGGACAGGAGGGAACACCGGGGAGCTGTTTTTT
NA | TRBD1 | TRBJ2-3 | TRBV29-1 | CSVEGTGSPDTQYF | TGCAGCGTTGAAGGGACAGGGTCTCCAGATACGCAGTATTTT
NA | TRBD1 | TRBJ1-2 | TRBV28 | CASRSGLTGLYYGYTF | TGTGCCAGCAGATCCGGCCTGACAGGGCTTTACTATGGCTACACCTTC
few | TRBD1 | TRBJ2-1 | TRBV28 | CASSPRDRGLFEQFF | TGTGCCAGCAGCCCCCGCGACAGGGGGCTATTTGAGCAGTTCTTC
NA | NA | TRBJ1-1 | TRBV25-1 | CASSEGHSTEAFF | TGTGCCAGCAGTGAAGGGCACAGCACTGAAGCTTTCTTT
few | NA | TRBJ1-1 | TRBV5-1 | CASSLDRADTEAFF | TGCGCCAGCAGCTTGGATCGGGCGGACACTGAAGCTTTCTTT
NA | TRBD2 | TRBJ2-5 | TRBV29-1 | CSVDLSGSERETQYF | TGCAGCGTTGATCTTAGCGGGAGCGAGAGAGAGACCCAGTACTTC
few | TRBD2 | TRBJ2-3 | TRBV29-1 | CSVALAGRTDTQYF | TGCAGCGTTGCTCTAGCGGGCCGCACAGATACGCAGTATTTT
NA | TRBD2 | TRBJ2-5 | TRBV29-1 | CSVEWASGKETQYF | TGCAGCGTTGAATGGGCTAGCGGGAAGGAGACCCAGTACTTC
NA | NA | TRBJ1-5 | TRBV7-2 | CASSQSGGDQPQHF | TGTGCCAGCAGCCAATCGGGGGGCGATCAGCCCCAGCATTTT
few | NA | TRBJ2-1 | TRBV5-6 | CASSLRRTSSYNEQFF | TGTGCCAGCAGCTTAAGGCGGACCAGCTCCTACAATGAGCAGTTCTTC
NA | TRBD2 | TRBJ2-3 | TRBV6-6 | CASSSRGVGDTQYF | TGTGCCAGCAGCTCCCGGGGGGTGGGAGATACGCAGTATTTT
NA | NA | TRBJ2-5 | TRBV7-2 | CASVLGNQETQYF | TGTGCCAGCGTTCTCGGTAATCAAGAGACCCAGTACTTC
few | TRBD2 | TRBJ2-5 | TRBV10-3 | CATRTSGSGETQYF | TGTGCCACCCGAACTAGCGGGAGTGGTGAGACCCAGTACTTC
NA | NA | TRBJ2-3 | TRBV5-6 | CASSIPGGSGTDTQYF | TGTGCCAGCAGCATCCCCGGAGGGAGCGGGACAGATACGCAGTATTTT
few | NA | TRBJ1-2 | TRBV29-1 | CSAGTPGGYTF | TGCAGCGCTGGGACCCCAGGTGGCTACACCTTC
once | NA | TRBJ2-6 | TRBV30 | CAWSVSQPSGANVLTF | TGTGCCTGGAGTGTAAGCCAGCCCTCTGGGGCCAACGTCCTGACTTTC
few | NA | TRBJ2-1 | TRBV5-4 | CASSLPGERKFF | TGTGCCAGCAGCTTGCCGGGGGAGCGGAAGTTCTTC
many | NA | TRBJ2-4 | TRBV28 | CASSFVTGIQYF | TGTGCCAGCAGTTTCGTAACGGGCATTCAGTACTTC
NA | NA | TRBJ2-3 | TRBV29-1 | CSVELPGRDTQYF | TGCAGCGTTGAGCTCCCCGGGCGAGATACGCAGTATTTT
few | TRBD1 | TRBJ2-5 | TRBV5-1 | CASSADRVEETQYF | TGCGCCAGCAGCGCCGACAGGGTGGAGGAGACCCAGTACTTC
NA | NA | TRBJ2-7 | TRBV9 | CASSQAGYEQYF | TGTGCCAGCAGCCAAGCGGGCTACGAGCAGTACTTC
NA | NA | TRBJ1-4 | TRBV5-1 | CASSFSGINEKLFF | TGCGCCAGCAGCTTCAGCGGGATTAATGAAAAACTGTTTTTT
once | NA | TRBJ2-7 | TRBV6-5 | CASRRQLGYEQYF | TGTGCCAGCAGGAGACAGTTGGGCTACGAGCAGTACTTC
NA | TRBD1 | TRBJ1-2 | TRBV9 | CASSSRQGSGYTF | TGTGCCAGCAGCTCTCGACAGGGCTCTGGCTACACCTTC
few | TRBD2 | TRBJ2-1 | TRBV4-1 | CATSGTTYNEQFF | TGCGCCACTTCCGGGACTACATACAATGAGCAGTTCTTC
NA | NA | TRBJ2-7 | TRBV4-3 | CASSHPQGQTIYEQYF | TGCGCCAGCAGCCACCCGCAAGGACAGACGATCTACGAGCAGTACTTC
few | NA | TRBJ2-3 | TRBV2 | CASSRLAASTDTQYF | TGTGCCAGCAGTCGCCTAGCAGCTAGCACAGATACGCAGTATTTT
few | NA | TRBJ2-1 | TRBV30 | CAWSAGNEQFF | TGTGCCTGGAGTGCCGGCAATGAGCAGTTCTTC
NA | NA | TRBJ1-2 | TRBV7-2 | CASSLPRGGVYGYTF | TGTGCCAGCAGCTTACCCCGAGGGGGTGTCTATGGCTACACCTTC
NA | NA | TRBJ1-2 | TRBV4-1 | CASSQDHKSNYGYTF | TGCGCCAGCAGCCAAGACCACAAATCTAACTATGGCTACACCTTC
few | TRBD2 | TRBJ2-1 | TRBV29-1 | CSVRTSGGFYNEQFF | TGCAGCGTTCGGACTAGCGGAGGGTTCTACAATGAGCAGTTCTTC
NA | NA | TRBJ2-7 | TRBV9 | CASSKGDPSSYEQYF | TGTGCCAGCAGCAAAGGGGACCCTAGCTCCTACGAGCAGTACTTC
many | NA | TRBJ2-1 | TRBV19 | CASSITSSDSYNEQFF | TGTGCCAGTAGTATAACTAGCTCTGACTCCTACAATGAGCAGTTCTTC
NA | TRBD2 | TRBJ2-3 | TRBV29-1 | CSVEETSGANLRADTQYF | TGCAGCGTTGAGGAGACTAGCGGGGCTAATTTACGCGCAGATACGCAGTATTTT
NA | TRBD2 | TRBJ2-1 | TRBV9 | CASRGTSGNGNEQFF | TGTGCCAGCAGGGGGACTAGCGGAAACGGTAATGAGCAGTTCTTC
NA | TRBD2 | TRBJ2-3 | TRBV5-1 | CASSPRVAGAPTDTQYF | TGCGCCAGCAGCCCCCGGGTAGCGGGAGCTCCCACAGATACGCAGTATTTT
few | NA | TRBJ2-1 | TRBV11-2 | CASSLDGSNEQFF | TGTGCCAGCAGCTTAGACGGGAGCAATGAGCAGTTCTTC
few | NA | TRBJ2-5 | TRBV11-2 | CASSLALTQETQYF | TGTGCCAGCAGCTTAGCCCTTACCCAAGAGACCCAGTACTTC